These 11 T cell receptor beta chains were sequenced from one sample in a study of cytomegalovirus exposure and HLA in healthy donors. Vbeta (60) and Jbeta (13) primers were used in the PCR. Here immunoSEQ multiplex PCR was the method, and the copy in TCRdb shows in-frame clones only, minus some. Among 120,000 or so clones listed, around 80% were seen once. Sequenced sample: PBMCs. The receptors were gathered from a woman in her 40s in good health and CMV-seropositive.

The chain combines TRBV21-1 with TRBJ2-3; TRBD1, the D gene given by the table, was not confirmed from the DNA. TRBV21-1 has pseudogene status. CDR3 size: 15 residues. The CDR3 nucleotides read TGTGCCAGCAGTGGTACAGGCCGTCGTGCAGATACGCAGTATTTT. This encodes CASSGTGRRADTQYF.

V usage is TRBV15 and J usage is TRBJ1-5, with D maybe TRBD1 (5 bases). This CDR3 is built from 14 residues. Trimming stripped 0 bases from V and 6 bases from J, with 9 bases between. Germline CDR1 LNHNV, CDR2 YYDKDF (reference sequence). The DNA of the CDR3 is TGTGCCACCAGCAGAGACTTGGGGCGTCAGCCCCAGCATTTT. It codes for CATSRDLGRQPQHF. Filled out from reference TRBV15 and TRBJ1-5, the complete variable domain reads DAMVIQNPRYQVTQFGKPVTLSCSQTLNHNVMYWYQQKSSQAPKLLFHYYDKDFNNEADTPDNFQSRRPNTSFCFLDIRSPGLGDTAMYLCATSRDLGRQPQHFGDGTRLSIL.

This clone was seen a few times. CDR3 residues: CASSLGRTGELFF. DNA of the CDR3: TGCGCCAGCAGCTTGGGGCGGACCGGGGAGCTGTTTTTT. The V gene is TRBV5-1, the J gene TRBJ2-2; D is unclear. V was shortened by 0 bases and J by 5 bases, with 5 bases between the two germline ends. This CDR3 is built from 13 residues. Germline V CDR1 and CDR2: SGHRS, YFSETQ.

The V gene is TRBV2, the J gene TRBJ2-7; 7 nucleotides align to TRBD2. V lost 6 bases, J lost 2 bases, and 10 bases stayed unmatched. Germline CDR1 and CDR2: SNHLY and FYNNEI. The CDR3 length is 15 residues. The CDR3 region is CASSALSGPAYEQYF. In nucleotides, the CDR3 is TGTGCCAGCAGCGCCCTTAGCGGGCCTGCCTACGAGCAGTACTTC.

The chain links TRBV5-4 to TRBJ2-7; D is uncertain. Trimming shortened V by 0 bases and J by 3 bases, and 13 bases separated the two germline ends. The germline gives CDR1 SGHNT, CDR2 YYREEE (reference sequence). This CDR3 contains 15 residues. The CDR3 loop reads CASSLGKPPFYEQYF. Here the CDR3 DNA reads TGTGCCAGCAGCTTGGGCAAGCCTCCTTTCTACGAGCAGTACTTC. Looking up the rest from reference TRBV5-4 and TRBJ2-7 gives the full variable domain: ETGVTQSPTHLIKTRGQQVTLRCSSQSGHNTVSWYQQALGQGPQFIFQYYREEENGRGNFPPRFSGLQFPNYSSELNVNALELDDSALYLCASSLGKPPFYEQYFGPGTRLTVT.

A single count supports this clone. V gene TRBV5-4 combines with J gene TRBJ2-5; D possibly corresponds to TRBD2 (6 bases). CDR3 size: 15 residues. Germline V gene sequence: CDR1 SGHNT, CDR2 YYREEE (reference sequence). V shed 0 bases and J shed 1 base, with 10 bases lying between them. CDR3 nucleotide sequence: TGTGCCAGCAGCTTGGTAGTTAGCGGCCAAGAGACCCAGTACTTC. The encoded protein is CASSLVVSGQETQYF.

This CDR3 reads CASSQETGQGVYTF. Here the CDR3 DNA reads TGCGCCAGCAGCCAAGAAACGGGACAGGGAGTCTACACCTTC. This chain links TRBV4-1 with TRBJ1-2, with 9 bases identical to TRBD1. The CDR3 contains 14 residues. Germline V lookup: CDR1 MGHRA, CDR2 YSYEKL. Losses at the gene ends were 0 bases for V and 10 bases for J; bases not matched to a gene: 6.

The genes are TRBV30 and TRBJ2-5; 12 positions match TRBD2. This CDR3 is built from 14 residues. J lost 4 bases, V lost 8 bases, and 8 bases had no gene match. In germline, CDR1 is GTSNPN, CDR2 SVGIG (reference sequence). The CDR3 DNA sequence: TGTGCCGGCCGGCGGGGACTAGCGGGAGAGACCCAGTACTTC. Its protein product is CAGRRGLAGETQYF.

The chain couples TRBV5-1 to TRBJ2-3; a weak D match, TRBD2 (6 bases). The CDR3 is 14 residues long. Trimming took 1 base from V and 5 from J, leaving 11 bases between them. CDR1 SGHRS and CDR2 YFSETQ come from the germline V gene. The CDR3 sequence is CASSLQMGGDTQYF. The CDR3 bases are TGCGCCAGCAGCTTGCAAATGGGAGGAGATACGCAGTATTTT.

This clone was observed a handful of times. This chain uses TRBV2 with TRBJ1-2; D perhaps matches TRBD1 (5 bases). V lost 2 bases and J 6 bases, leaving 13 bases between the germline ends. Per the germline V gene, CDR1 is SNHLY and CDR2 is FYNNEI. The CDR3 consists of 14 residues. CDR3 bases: TGTGCCAGCAGTGAATGGACATCCGGCCATGGCTACACCTTC. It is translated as CASSEWTSGHGYTF.

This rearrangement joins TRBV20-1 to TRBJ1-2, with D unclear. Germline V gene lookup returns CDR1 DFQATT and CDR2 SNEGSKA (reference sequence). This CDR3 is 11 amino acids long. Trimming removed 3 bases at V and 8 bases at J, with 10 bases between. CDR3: CSARATRGYTF. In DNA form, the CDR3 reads TGCAGTGCTAGGGCAACAAGAGGCTACACCTTC.